Each of the 25 T cell receptor beta chains below was sequenced from the same sample in a study of cytomegalovirus exposure and HLA in healthy donors. PCR amplification relied on 60 Vbeta primers (plus 13 Jbeta primers). Profiled with immunoSEQ multiplex PCR; TCRdb holds only in-frame clones, not every one. The profile shows some 150,000 clones, around 9% of them singletons. Sequencing was carried out using PBMCs. These TCRs come from a woman in her thirties or forties in good health and CMV-seropositive.

A few counts support this clone. This sequence joins TRBV18 and TRBJ2-5, with TRBD2 matching over 7 bases. Trimming removed 2 bases from V and 5 bases from J; junction bases left unmatched: 5. This CDR3 is built from 14 residues. CDR1 KGHSH and CDR2 LQKENI come from the germline V gene. The CDR3 is CASSPTGGGETQYF. Here the CDR3 DNA reads TGTGCCAGCTCACCAACGGGGGGAGGCGAGACCCAGTACTTC.

The rearrangement links TRBV5-1 to TRBJ1-1; weak D call: TRBD1 (6 bases). The CDR3 sequence is 14 residues long. Germline V lookup: CDR1 SGHRS, CDR2 YFSETQ. The V gene lost 4 bases and the J gene lost 6 bases, with 16 bases spanning the gap. The CDR3, as DNA: TGCGCCAGCAGCCTCGGGACAAAACGGCCTGAAGCTTTCTTT. Translated, it gives CASSLGTKRPEAFF.

This clone turned up a few times. This chain links TRBV2 with TRBJ1-5; maybe TRBD1 (5 bases). The V gene lost 4 bases and the J gene lost 5 bases, with 12 bases spanning the gap. This CDR3 is 14 amino acids long. CDR1 is SNHLY, CDR2 FYNNEI, per germline. The CDR3 spells CASSGQGRDQPQHF. CDR3 DNA sequence: TGTGCCAGCAGTGGGCAGGGAAGGGATCAGCCCCAGCATTTT.

The chain carries TRBV7-2 and TRBJ2-3; D uncertain. The CDR3 covers 13 residues. Germline V gene lookup returns CDR1 SGHTA and CDR2 FQGNSA. The V end lost 4 bases, the J end lost 4 bases, and 9 bases lay between the germline ends. Here the CDR3 DNA reads TGTGCCAGCAGCTCAACACCTGCAGATACGCAGTATTTT. Translated, it gives CASSSTPADTQYF. The full variable domain, its missing parts supplied by reference TRBV7-2 and TRBJ2-3, is GAGVSQSPSNKVTEKGKDVELRCDPISGHTALYWYRQSLGQGLEFLIYFQGNSAPDKSGLPSDRFSAERTGGSVSTLTIQRTQQEDSAVYLCASSSTPADTQYFGPGTRLTVL.

This clone was recorded a few times. The chain recombines TRBV5-1 with TRBJ2-1, with a tentative D call TRBD1 (6 bases). With 2 bases removed from V and 6 bases from J, the gap between germline ends came to 9 bases. There are 13 residues in the CDR3. Germline CDR1 is SGHRS and CDR2 is YFSETQ. CDR3 loop: CASSLGQSNEQFF. The CDR3 DNA is TGCGCCAGCAGCTTAGGACAGAGCAATGAGCAGTTCTTC.

The chain couples TRBV6-5 to TRBJ1-1; D may be TRBD1 (5 bases). Germline CDR1 and CDR2: MNHEY and SVGAGI. The germline V and J ends were trimmed by 5 bases and 4 bases, with 14 bases remaining between them. This CDR3 has 14 residues. The CDR3 DNA follows: TGTGCCAGCAGTCCTCTGGGGGGTGGCACTGAAGCTTTCTTT. It translates to CASSPLGGGTEAFF.

This clone was seen more than once but under ten times. This chain uses TRBV12-5 with TRBJ1-1, with a tentative D call TRBD1 (6 bases). Germline V gene lookup returns CDR1 LGHNT and CDR2 FRNRAP. This CDR3 contains 12 residues. V shed 5 bases and J shed 4 bases, with 8 bases lying between them. The CDR3 reads CASGRGGTEAFF. Here the CDR3 DNA reads TGTGCTAGTGGTCGAGGGGGCACTGAAGCTTTCTTT. Together with reference TRBV12-5 and TRBJ1-1, the CDR3 gives the full variable domain: DARVTQTPRHKVTEMGQEVTMRCQPILGHNTVFWYRQTMMQGLELLAYFRNRAPLDDSGMPKDRFSAEMPDATLATLKIQPSEPRDSAVYFCASGRGGTEAFFGQGTRLTVV.

The V call is TRBV5-1, the J call TRBJ1-1, with D possibly being TRBD1 (6 bases). This CDR3 is built from 16 residues. The V and J ends lost 6 bases and 2 bases respectively, with 20 bases between them. Germline assignment: CDR1 SGHRS and CDR2 YFSETQ. This CDR3 is CASTQLEKGGNTEAFF. DNA of the CDR3: TGCGCCAGCACCCAATTGGAGAAAGGGGGAAACACTGAAGCTTTCTTT.

CDR3 in amino acids: CASSGTSGEDTQYF. CDR3 in DNA: TGTGCCAGCAGTGGGACTAGCGGGGAGGATACGCAGTATTTT. The genes are TRBV2 and TRBJ2-3; TRBD2 matches 12 bases. V lost 4 bases and J lost 6; bases outside the gene matches: 2. Per germline, CDR1 SNHLY and CDR2 FYNNEI. The CDR3 sequence is 14 residues long.

This clone showed up just a few times. The genes are TRBV6-5 and TRBJ2-3, with D tentatively TRBD2 (5 bases). Trimming cost V 7 bases and J 1 base, with 12 bases left between them. The CDR3 runs 14 residues. The germline V gene encodes CDR1 MNHEY and CDR2 SVGAGI. The CDR3 region has the DNA TGTGCCAGCACTGAGTGGGAGCGCACAGATACGCAGTATTTT. Translating it yields CASTEWERTDTQYF.

This clone was recorded a few times. This sequence joins TRBV9 and TRBJ1-6; 9 bases align to TRBD1. Germline trimming cut 0 bases from V and 7 bases from J; bases unmatched to any gene: 2. The CDR3 is 15 residues long. Germline V gene sequence: CDR1 SGDLS, CDR2 YYNGEE. The CDR3 loop reads CASSVDGTGNSPLHF. CDR3 sequence (DNA): TGTGCCAGCAGCGTAGATGGGACAGGGAATTCACCCCTCCACTTT.

The rearrangement joins TRBV6-1 to TRBJ1-1; TRBD1 agrees at 7 bases. Trimming cost V 4 bases and J 1 base; bases outside gene matches: 9. The CDR3 totals 16 residues. The germline V gene encodes CDR1 MNHNS and CDR2 SASEGT. The CDR3 bases are TGTGCCAGCAGTGCCCGGGACAGATTTCCGAACACTGAAGCTTTCTTT. It translates to CASSARDRFPNTEAFF.

V usage is TRBV27 and J usage is TRBJ2-7; D is perhaps TRBD2 (7 bases). Germline CDR1 reads MNHEY; CDR2 reads SMNVEV (reference sequence). The CDR3 contains 14 residues. Trimming stripped 4 bases from V and 5 bases from J, with 15 bases between. CDR3 nucleotide sequence: TGTGCCAGCAGTTATTTAGGGGGGGTGGACGAGCAGTACTTC. This codes for CASSYLGGVDEQYF.

V is TRBV5-6 and J is TRBJ1-2; 7 bases map to TRBD1. The CDR3 extends over 14 amino acids. CDR1 and CDR2 from the germline V gene are SGHDT and YYEEEE. Trimming removed 1 base from V and 4 bases from J; junction bases left unmatched: 4. The CDR3 reads CASSLQGGPYGYTF. The CDR3 nucleotides are TGTGCCAGCAGCTTGCAGGGGGGTCCCTATGGCTACACCTTC.

This clone was seen a handful of times. V is TRBV14 and J is TRBJ2-1; maybe TRBD1 (5 bases). Looked up from germline, CDR1 is SGHDN and CDR2 is FVKESK. The CDR3 contains 14 residues. V lost 0 bases to trimming and J lost 8 bases, with 11 bases between them. DNA for the CDR3: TGTGCCAGCAGCCAAGATCTCAGGGTCTATGAGCAGTTCTTC. Encoded protein: CASSQDLRVYEQFF.

This clone was detected once. Compared with germline, one end of the junction differs, possibly owing to a read error. The chain recombines TRBV5-5 with TRBJ2-5, with TRBD2 matching over 11 bases. Germline V CDR1 and CDR2: SGHKS, YYEKEE (reference sequence). This CDR3 is built from 16 residues. The CDR3 sequence: CASSLDSGGAREAQYF. For the CDR3, the DNA is TGTGCCAGCAGCTTGGATAGCGGGGGGGCCAGAGAGGCCCAGTACTTC.

The J gene is TRBJ2-7, the V gene TRBV15; the D gene is possibly TRBD1 (6 bases). Per germline, CDR1 LNHNV and CDR2 YYDKDF (reference sequence). V was shortened by 4 bases and J by 0 bases, with 10 bases between the two germline ends. The CDR3 covers 14 residues. CDR3 in amino acids: CATSTGGNSYEQYF. The CDR3 DNA sequence: TGTGCCACCAGCACTGGGGGCAACTCCTACGAGCAGTACTTC.

This clone was seen only a few times. V and J are TRBV11-2 and TRBJ1-4; TRBD1 might be the D (6 bases). The germline gives CDR1 SGHAT, CDR2 FQNNGV. The CDR3 is 13 amino acids. Trimming pared 4 bases from V and 8 bases from J, leaving 11 bases between. CDR3 sequence: CASSSLRGEKLFF. The CDR3 DNA follows: TGTGCCAGCAGCTCTCTAAGGGGGGAAAAACTGTTTTTT.

This chain uses TRBV6-6 with TRBJ1-1, with D possibly TRBD1 on 5 matching bases. The CDR3 is 15 residues long. The V gene's germline CDR1 is MNHNY and CDR2 SVGAGI (reference sequence). The germline V and J ends were trimmed by 0 bases and 1 base, with 9 bases remaining between them. This CDR3 reads CASSYSGQGNTEAFF. In nucleotides, the CDR3 is TGTGCCAGCAGTTACTCGGGGCAGGGGAACACTGAAGCTTTCTTT.

There are a few counts of this clone. The rearrangement joins TRBV5-1 to TRBJ1-1, with D possibly being TRBD1 (5 bases). The CDR3 loop spans 13 amino acids. Trimming pared 5 bases from V and 4 bases from J, leaving 12 bases between. Germline loops: CDR1 SGHRS, CDR2 YFSETQ. The CDR3 loop reads CASREGSLTEAFF. CDR3 in DNA: TGCGCCAGCAGGGAGGGGTCCCTCACTGAAGCTTTCTTT.

The chain uses TRBV7-2 and TRBJ2-6; TRBD1 is a possible D gene (6 bases). Looked up from germline, CDR1 is SGHTA and CDR2 is FQGNSA. The V end was cut by 5 bases, the J end by 0 bases, with 14 bases between. The CDR3 spans 17 residues. The CDR3 reads CASSLDSYSSGANVLTF. The CDR3 DNA sequence: TGTGCCAGCAGCCTGGACAGCTATAGCTCTGGGGCCAACGTCCTGACTTTC.

This chain connects TRBV15 to TRBJ2-1; 9 bases align to TRBD1. The V gene end was trimmed by 2 bases and the J gene end by 5 bases; junction bases not matched to a gene: 7. The CDR3 loop spans 16 amino acids. CDR1 LNHNV and CDR2 YYDKDF come from the germline V gene (reference sequence). The CDR3 DNA reads TGTGCCACCAGCAGAATTCCACAGGGGGCGGACAATGAGCAGTTCTTC. Its protein product is CATSRIPQGADNEQFF.

This clone was seen a few times. The V and J genes are TRBV13 and TRBJ2-3, with D maybe TRBD2 (6 bases). Germline-derived CDR1 and CDR2 are PRHDT and FYEKMQ (reference sequence). Trimming removed 2 bases from V and 6 bases from J, with 12 bases in between. This CDR3 has 14 residues. As DNA, the CDR3 is TGTGCCAGCAGCTTAAAGAGCGGGCGGGATACGCAGTATTTT. This gives the protein CASSLKSGRDTQYF.

This clone occurred a few times. The chain combines TRBV7-9 with TRBJ2-1, with 9 bases matching TRBD2. In germline, CDR1 is SEHNR, CDR2 FQNEAQ (reference sequence). The V gene end was trimmed by 0 bases and the J gene end by 9 bases; junction bases not matched to a gene: 9. This CDR3 is built from 16 residues. The CDR3 sequence: CASSLAGRLAGPEQFF. Here the CDR3 DNA reads TGTGCCAGCAGCTTAGCGGGGCGGCTAGCGGGGCCTGAGCAGTTCTTC.

The chain is built from TRBV9 and TRBJ2-7; TRBD2 is a possible D gene (6 bases). V was cut by 2 bases and J by 5 bases, with 11 bases left in between. This CDR3 is 13 amino acids long. Germline V CDR1 and CDR2: SGDLS, YYNGEE. The CDR3 coding sequence is TGTGCCAGCAGCGTGGGGGGTTTTAACGAGCAGTACTTC. Its translation is CASSVGGFNEQYF.